Shown below are 7 T cell receptor beta chains from a single sample sequenced in a study of shared clonotypes between healthy human individuals. Naive CD8 cells were CD45RO-negative, positively selected for CCR7, excluding terminally differentiated effector memory CD45RA+ cells. The protocol was immunoSEQ multiplex PCR, while the TCRdb copy is restricted to in-frame clones and leaves out a portion. The sample records hundreds of thousands of clones, 85% to 95% being singletons. Sequencing was done on a sample of naive CD8+ T cells sorted from blood. The source of these receptors is a man in his thirties or forties in good health.

The J gene is TRBJ2-5, the V gene TRBV11-3; TRBD1 agrees at 12 bases. With V trimmed by 3 bases and J by 1 base, 3 bases remained unmatched. CDR3 length equals 16 residues. Germline-derived CDR1 and CDR2 are SGHNT and YENEEA. The CDR3 DNA reads TGTGCCAGCAGCTTCCGGGACAGGGGGCTCCAAGAGACCCAGTACTTC. Its protein product is CASSFRDRGLQETQYF.

Notes on this clone: The sample has other DNA sequences that encode this CDR3 too. The rearrangement uses TRBV12-5 and TRBJ2-1; D unresolved. Trimming left V 3 bases short and J 0 bases short, with 6 bases between. The germline V gene encodes CDR1 LGHNT and CDR2 FRNRAP. The CDR3 consists of 14 residues. This chain's CDR3 is CASGLGSSYNEQFF. CDR3 DNA sequence: TGTGCTAGTGGTTTAGGAAGCTCCTACAATGAGCAGTTCTTC.

The CDR3 region is CASSSVPGTGGPYEQYF. The CDR3 nucleotides read TGTGCCAGCAGTTCCGTACCCGGGACAGGGGGACCCTACGAGCAGTACTTC. The rearrangement uses TRBV28 and TRBJ2-7; 11 bases fit TRBD1. The CDR3 covers 17 residues. Germline V lookup: CDR1 MDHEN, CDR2 SYDVKM. V dropped 4 bases and J dropped 2; count of bases not matched to a gene: 10.

This chain connects TRBV29-1 to TRBJ2-1; D is undetermined. V lost 2 bases to trimming and J lost 8 bases, with 4 bases between them. This CDR3 has 10 amino acids. Germline CDR1 reads SQVTM; CDR2 reads ANQGSEA. The chain's CDR3 is CSVELYEQFF. CDR3 DNA sequence: TGCAGCGTTGAACTATATGAGCAGTTCTTC.

V is TRBV5-5 and J is TRBJ2-7; perhaps TRBD2 as D (7 bases). The CDR3 spans 16 residues. V lost 2 bases and J lost 2, with 17 bases in between. CDR1 is SGHKS, CDR2 YYEKEE, per germline (reference sequence). The CDR3 DNA follows: TGTGCCAGCAGCTTTAATTGGGGGGGCTGGACCTACGAGCAGTACTTC. Residues: CASSFNWGGWTYEQYF.

The chain employs TRBV11-2 and TRBJ2-7; D is unclear. Germline loops: CDR1 SGHAT, CDR2 FQNNGV. The CDR3 is 16 residues long. The germline V and J ends were trimmed by 2 bases and 2 bases, with 16 bases remaining between them. CDR3 sequence reads: CASSLTLGEQTYEQYF. The CDR3 region has the DNA TGTGCCAGCAGCTTAACGTTGGGTGAGCAGACCTACGAGCAGTACTTC.

The sample holds one count of this clone. This chain connects TRBV6-5 to TRBJ1-2; TRBD1 aligns across 7 bases. Per germline, CDR1 MNHEY and CDR2 SVGAGI. This CDR3 has 14 residues. Germline trimming cut 5 bases from V and 4 bases from J; bases unmatched to any gene: 7. The chain's CDR3 is CASSTGTAGYGYTF. The CDR3 nucleotides are TGTGCCAGCAGTACCGGGACAGCCGGCTATGGCTACACCTTC.